This TCR beta chain stems from a study of early T cells in non-severe SARS-CoV-2 infection. Across the whole study: Sequencing used unsorted whole-blood bulk RNA, so chains lack pairing. Study observations and caveats: VDJdb matching favored anti-spike CD8 responses, missing private and CD4 specificities.

The TCR library protocol was used to attach unique molecular identifiers. These identifiers were attached to individual cDNA molecules. TCRdb fed the 5' RACE reads into MiXCR, producing one record per CDR3 protein. The table shows some 80,000 distinct CDR3 sequences, with roughly 12% occurring only once. This clonotype turned up a few times. Its antigen is not known. V shed 6 bases and J shed 2 bases, with 20 bases lying between them. The CDR3 has 17 amino acids. Germline V gene sequence: CDR1 KGHSH, CDR2 LQKENI. This chain links TRBV18 with TRBJ1-5; the D is unclear. Sequenced: whole blood. The receptor's source is an adult who was a healthcare worker with PCR-confirmed SARS-CoV-2 infection or an uninfected control (not recorded which). CDR3 sequence: CASSPDPTVFGNQPQHF. The CDR3 bases are TGTGCCAGCTCTCCAGATCCGACGGTTTTTGGCAATCAGCCCCAGCATTTT.